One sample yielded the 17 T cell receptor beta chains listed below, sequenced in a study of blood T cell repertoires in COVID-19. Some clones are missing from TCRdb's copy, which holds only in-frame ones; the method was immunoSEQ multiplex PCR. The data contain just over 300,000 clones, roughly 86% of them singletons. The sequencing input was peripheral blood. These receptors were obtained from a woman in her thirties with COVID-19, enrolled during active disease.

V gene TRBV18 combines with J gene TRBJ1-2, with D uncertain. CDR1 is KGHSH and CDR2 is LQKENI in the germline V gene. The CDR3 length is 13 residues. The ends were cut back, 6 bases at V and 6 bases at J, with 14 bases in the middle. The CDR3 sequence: CASSPRGRHGYTF. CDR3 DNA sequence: TGTGCCAGCTCTCCGCGGGGAAGGCATGGCTACACCTTC.

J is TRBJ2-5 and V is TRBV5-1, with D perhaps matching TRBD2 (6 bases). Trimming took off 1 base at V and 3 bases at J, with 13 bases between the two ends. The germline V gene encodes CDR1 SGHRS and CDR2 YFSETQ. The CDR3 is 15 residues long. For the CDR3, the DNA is TGCGCCAGCAGCTTGCGGGGGTACAACGAAGAGACCCAGTACTTC. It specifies CASSLRGYNEETQYF.

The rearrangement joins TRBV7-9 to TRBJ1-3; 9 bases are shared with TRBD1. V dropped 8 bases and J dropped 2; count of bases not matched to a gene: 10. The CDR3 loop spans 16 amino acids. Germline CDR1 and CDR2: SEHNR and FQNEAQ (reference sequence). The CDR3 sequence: CASLSLTGGTGNTIYF. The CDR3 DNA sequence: TGTGCCAGCCTCTCTTTGACAGGGGGTACTGGAAACACCATATATTTT.

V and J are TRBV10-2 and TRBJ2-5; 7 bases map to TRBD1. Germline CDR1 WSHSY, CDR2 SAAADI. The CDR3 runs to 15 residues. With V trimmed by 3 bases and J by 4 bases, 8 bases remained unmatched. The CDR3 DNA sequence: TGCGCCAGCAGTGACCCAGGGGGTACAACAGAGACCCAGTACTTC. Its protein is CASSDPGGTTETQYF.

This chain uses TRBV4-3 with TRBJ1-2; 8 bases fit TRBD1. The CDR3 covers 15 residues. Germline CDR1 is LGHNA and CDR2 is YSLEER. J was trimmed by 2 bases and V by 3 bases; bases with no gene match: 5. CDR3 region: CASSHRGTGNYGYTF. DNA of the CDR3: TGCGCCAGCAGCCACCGCGGGACAGGAAACTATGGCTACACCTTC.

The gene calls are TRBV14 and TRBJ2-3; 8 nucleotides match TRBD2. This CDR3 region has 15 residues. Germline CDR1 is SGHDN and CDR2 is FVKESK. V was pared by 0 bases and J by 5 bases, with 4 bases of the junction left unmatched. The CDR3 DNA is TGTGCCAGCAGCCAAGAACGGGGGGGCAAAGATACGCAGTATTTT. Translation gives CASSQERGGKDTQYF.

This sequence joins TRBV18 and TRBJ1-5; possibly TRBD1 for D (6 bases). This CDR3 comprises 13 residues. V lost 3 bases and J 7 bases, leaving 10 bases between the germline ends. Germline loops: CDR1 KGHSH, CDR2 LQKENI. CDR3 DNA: TGTGCCAGCTCACCCGGGGACACACAGCCCCAGCATTTT. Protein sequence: CASSPGDTQPQHF.

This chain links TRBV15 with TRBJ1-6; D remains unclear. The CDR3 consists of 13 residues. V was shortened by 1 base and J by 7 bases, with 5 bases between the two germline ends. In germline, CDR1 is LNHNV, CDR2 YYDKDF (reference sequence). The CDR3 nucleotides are TGTGCCACCAGCAGAGGTACAAATTCACCCCTCCACTTT. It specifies CATSRGTNSPLHF. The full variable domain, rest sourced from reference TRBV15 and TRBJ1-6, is DAMVIQNPRYQVTQFGKPVTLSCSQTLNHNVMYWYQQKSSQAPKLLFHYYDKDFNNEADTPDNFQSRRPNTSFCFLDIRSPGLGDTAMYLCATSRGTNSPLHFGNGTRLTVT.

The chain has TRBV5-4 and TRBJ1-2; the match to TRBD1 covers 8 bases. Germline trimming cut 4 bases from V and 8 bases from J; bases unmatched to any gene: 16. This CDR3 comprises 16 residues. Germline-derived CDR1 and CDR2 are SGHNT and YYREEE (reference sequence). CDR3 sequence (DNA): TGTGCCAGCAGCCTCGGGACAGGTCTCGGCGGTAGAGGCTACACCTTC. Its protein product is CASSLGTGLGGRGYTF.

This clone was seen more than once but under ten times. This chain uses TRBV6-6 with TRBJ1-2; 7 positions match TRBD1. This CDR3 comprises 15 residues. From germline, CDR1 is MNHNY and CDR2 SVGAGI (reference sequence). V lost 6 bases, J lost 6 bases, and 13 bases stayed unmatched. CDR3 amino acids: CASSERATGTHGYTF. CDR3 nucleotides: TGTGCCAGCAGCGAACGAGCGACAGGGACTCATGGCTACACCTTC.

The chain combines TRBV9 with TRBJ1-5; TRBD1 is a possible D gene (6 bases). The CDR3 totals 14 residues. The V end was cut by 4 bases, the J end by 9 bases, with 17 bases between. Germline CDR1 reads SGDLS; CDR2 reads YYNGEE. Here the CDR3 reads CASSIDGGPGPQHF. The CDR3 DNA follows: TGTGCCAGCAGCATCGACGGGGGGCCAGGGCCCCAGCATTTT.

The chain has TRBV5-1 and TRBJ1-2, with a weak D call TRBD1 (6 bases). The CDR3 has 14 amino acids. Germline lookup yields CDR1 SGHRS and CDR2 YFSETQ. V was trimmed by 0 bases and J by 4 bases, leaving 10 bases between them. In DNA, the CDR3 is TGCGCCAGCAGCTTGGGGGGGCCTGGCTATGGCTACACCTTC. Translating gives CASSLGGPGYGYTF.

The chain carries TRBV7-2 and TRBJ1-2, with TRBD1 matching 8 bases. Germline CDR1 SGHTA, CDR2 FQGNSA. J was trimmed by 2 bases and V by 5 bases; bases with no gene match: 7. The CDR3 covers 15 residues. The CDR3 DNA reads TGTGCCAGCAGCCTTGCCGGACAGGGCAACTATGGCTACACCTTC. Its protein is CASSLAGQGNYGYTF. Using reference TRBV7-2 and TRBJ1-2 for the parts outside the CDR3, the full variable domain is GAGVSQSPSNKVTEKGKDVELRCDPISGHTALYWYRQSLGQGLEFLIYFQGNSAPDKSGLPSDRFSAERTGGSVSTLTIQRTQQEDSAVYLCASSLAGQGNYGYTFGSGTRLTVV.

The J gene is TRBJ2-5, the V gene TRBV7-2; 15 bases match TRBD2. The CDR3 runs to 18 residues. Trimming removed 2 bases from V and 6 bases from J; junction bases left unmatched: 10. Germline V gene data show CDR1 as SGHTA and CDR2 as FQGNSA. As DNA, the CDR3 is TGTGCCAGCAGCTTACTAAGGACTAGCGGGGGGGCCGGAAAGACCCAGTACTTC. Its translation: CASSLLRTSGGAGKTQYF.

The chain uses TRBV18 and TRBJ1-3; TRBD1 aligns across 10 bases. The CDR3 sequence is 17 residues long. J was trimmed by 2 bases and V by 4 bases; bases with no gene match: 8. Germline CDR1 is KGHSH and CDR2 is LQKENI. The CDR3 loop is CASSRQGAPATGNTIYF. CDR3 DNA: TGTGCCAGCTCACGACAGGGGGCCCCGGCCACTGGAAACACCATATATTTT.

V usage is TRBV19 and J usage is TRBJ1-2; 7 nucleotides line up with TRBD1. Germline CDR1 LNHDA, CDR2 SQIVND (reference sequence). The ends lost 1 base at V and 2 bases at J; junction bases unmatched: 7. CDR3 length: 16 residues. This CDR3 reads CASSIGTGNLNYGYTF. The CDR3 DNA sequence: TGTGCCAGTAGTATAGGGACAGGCAACCTCAACTATGGCTACACCTTC.

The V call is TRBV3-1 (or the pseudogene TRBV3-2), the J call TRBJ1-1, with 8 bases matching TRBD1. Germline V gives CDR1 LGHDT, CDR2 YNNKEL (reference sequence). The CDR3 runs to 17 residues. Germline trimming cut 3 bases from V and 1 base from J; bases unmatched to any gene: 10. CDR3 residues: CASSQTQGAVGNTEAFF. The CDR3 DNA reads TGTGCCAGCAGCCAGACTCAGGGGGCCGTAGGGAACACTGAAGCTTTCTTT.